These 3 T cell receptor beta chains originate from one sample sequenced in a study of blood T cells in healthy people across ages. Alongside a J-beta primer mix, a sample-barcoded 5' primer served in a second PCR lasting 7 to 11 cycles. TCRdb called the 5' RACE reads again in MiXCR, with one record for every CDR3 protein. Among about a million distinct CDR3 sequences listed, roughly 50% were seen once. The sample comprised blood. These receptors were taken from a man under 40 in good health.

The V call is TRBV28, the J call TRBJ1-2; maybe TRBD1 (6 bases). The V gene lost 5 bases and the J gene lost 12 bases, with 22 bases spanning the gap. Germline V lookup: CDR1 MDHEN, CDR2 SYDVKM. This CDR3 region has 14 residues. The CDR3 sequence is CASSTGQMAAGHTF. CDR3 sequence (DNA): TGTGCCAGCAGTACCGGACAGATGGCGGCGGGCCACACCTTC.

The V and J genes are TRBV4-3 and TRBJ2-2, with TRBD2 matching over 13 bases. The trim removed 0 bases at V and 6 bases at J, leaving 7 bases unmatched. The germline gives CDR1 LGHNA, CDR2 YSLEER. The CDR3 is 18 amino acids. This CDR3 is CASSQESTSGGFAGELFF. The CDR3 DNA is TGCGCCAGCAGCCAAGAATCGACTAGCGGGGGGTTCGCCGGGGAGCTGTTTTTT.

The chain carries TRBV6-1 and TRBJ2-3; D gene ambiguous. This CDR3 is built from 14 residues. With 4 bases removed from V and 6 bases from J, the gap between germline ends came to 14 bases. Germline-derived CDR1 and CDR2 are MNHNS and SASEGT. This CDR3 reads CASSALGRWDTQYF. DNA of the CDR3: TGTGCCAGCAGTGCCCTAGGAAGGTGGGATACGCAGTATTTT.